A selection of T cell receptor beta chains follows, all from one sample in a study of blood T cell repertoires in COVID-19. TCRdb keeps only in-frame clones here, not all; method: immunoSEQ multiplex PCR. This table has approximately 170,000 clones, around 87% appearing once. The material sequenced was peripheral blood. These receptors were collected from a woman aged 80 or over with COVID-19, enrolled during active disease. The CDR3 runs from the conserved cysteine through the conserved F or W. The order of the fields is V gene, clone size, J gene, D gene, CDR3 DNA, CDR3 protein. The D gene is left open where the match is weak. Clone size is shown for a subset of rows, as once, few, many or a class of expanded clone.

TRBV5-1	.	TRBJ1-1	TRBD1	TGCGCCAGCAGCTTGACGGGGGGGACAGTGAACACTGAAGCTTTCTTT	CASSLTGGTVNTEAFF
TRBV6-2/TRBV6-3	.	TRBJ1-1	TRBD1	TGTGCCAGCAGCGCCGGACAGGGGGCGCGAAAATCTGAAGCTTTCTTT	CASSAGQGARKSEAFF
TRBV9	.	TRBJ2-1	.	TGTGCCAGCAGCGTAGTGTGGGGAGATGAGCAGTTCTTC	CASSVVWGDEQFF
TRBV28	.	TRBJ1-1	.	TGTGCCAGCAGTTTATATAGGCAGGGCCCGACTGAAGCTTTCTTT	CASSLYRQGPTEAFF
TRBV6-2/TRBV6-3	.	TRBJ2-7	TRBD2	TGTGCCAGCAGTTACTCATGGGGACTAGCGGGAGCCTACGAGCAGTACTTC	CASSYSWGLAGAYEQYF
TRBV7-2	.	TRBJ2-7	TRBD2	TGTGCCAGCAGCCCCCGGGGGCTAGCGGGCTCCTACGAGCAGTACTTC	CASSPRGLAGSYEQYF
TRBV19	.	TRBJ1-2	TRBD1	TGTGCCAGTAGGAGACAGGGTAACTATGGCTACACCTTC	CASRRQGNYGYTF
TRBV5-4	.	TRBJ2-4	.	TGTGCCAGCAGCCCCGAGGGGGGAGGGAGGACAAACATTCAGTACTTC	CASSPEGGGRTNIQYF
TRBV5-4	.	TRBJ2-3	.	TGTGCCAGCAGCTTGGCTGGCGGCCTTAGCACAGATACGCAGTATTTT	CASSLAGGLSTDTQYF
TRBV11-3	.	TRBJ2-1	TRBD1	TGTGCCAGCAGCTTTCTTGGGGCGATAAGGGACAGGACTAACAATGAGCAGTTCTTC	CASSFLGAIRDRTNNEQFF
TRBV7-9	.	TRBJ1-3	.	TGTGCCAGCAGCTTAACGGGAGACTCTGGAAACACCATATATTTT	CASSLTGDSGNTIYF
TRBV28	.	TRBJ2-1	.	TGTGCCAGCACCAGAGCCGGGACTTATTATAACAATGAGCAGTTCTTC	CASTRAGTYYNNEQFF
TRBV6-2/TRBV6-3	.	TRBJ2-7	TRBD2	TGTGCCAGCAGTTTTGGACTAGCGGGTCTTCTCGAGCAGTACTTC	CASSFGLAGLLEQYF
TRBV6-5	.	TRBJ2-7	TRBD2	TGTGCCAGCAGTTACTCACCTAGCGGGAGTTCCTACGAGCAGTACTTC	CASSYSPSGSSYEQYF
TRBV27	.	TRBJ1-1	TRBD1	TGTGCCAGCAGTCGGGACAGCCCTTACACTGAAGCTTTCTTT	CASSRDSPYTEAFF
TRBV18	.	TRBJ2-7	.	TGTGCCAGCTCGCTGGCGGGGTTCTCCTACGAGCAGTACTTC	CASSLAGFSYEQYF
TRBV28	.	TRBJ1-6	TRBD1	TGTGCCACCCTTCCGGGACAGAATTCACCCCTCCACTTT	CATLPGQNSPLHF
TRBV9	.	TRBJ1-6	TRBD1	TGTGCCAGCAGCCTACGGGACAGGGTGGATTCACCCCTCCACTTT	CASSLRDRVDSPLHF
TRBV28	.	TRBJ2-7	TRBD1	TGTGCCAGCAGCAGGACAGGGTATCGGGCCTACGAGCAGTACTTC	CASSRTGYRAYEQYF
TRBV2	.	TRBJ1-4	.	TGTGCCAGCAGGTATGACAGGAGCCTTAATGAAAAACTGTTTTTT	CASRYDRSLNEKLFF
TRBV4-2	.	TRBJ1-1	TRBD1	TGTGCCAGCAGCCCTCGGGAGGGGGCCTACACTGAAGCTTTCTTT	CASSPREGAYTEAFF
TRBV5-1	.	TRBJ2-1	TRBD2	TGCGCCAGCAGCTCTAGCGGGACGGGAAATGAGCAGTTCTTC	CASSSSGTGNEQFF
TRBV5-4	.	TRBJ2-7	TRBD1	TGTGCCAGCAGCTTCTGGGGACAGGGCAGGAGCGAGCAGTACTTC	CASSFWGQGRSEQYF
TRBV6-5	.	TRBJ2-1	TRBD2	TGTGCCAGCAGTTATCCCGGGGTAGCGGGAGTAAATGAGCAGTTCTTC	CASSYPGVAGVNEQFF
TRBV19	few	TRBJ1-4	.	TGTGCCAGTAGTATCTCCAGGGGCCAGGAAAAACTGTTTTTT	CASSISRGQEKLFF
TRBV7-9	once	TRBJ1-5	.	TGTGCCAGCAGCTTGGCAGGGGAGCCCCAGCATTTT	CASSLAGEPQHF
TRBV20-1	.	TRBJ1-1	TRBD1	TGCAGTGCTAGTGGGGACAGGAACACTGAAGCTTTCTTT	CSASGDRNTEAFF
TRBV19	.	TRBJ1-5	TRBD1	TGTGCCAGTAGTGTGACAGGGTTCCAGCCCCAGCATTTT	CASSVTGFQPQHF
TRBV4-1	.	TRBJ1-1	TRBD1	TGCGCCAGCAGCCCGGGTTCAGGGGGCACGGGCACTGAAGCTTTCTTT	CASSPGSGGTGTEAFF
TRBV13	.	TRBJ2-1	TRBD2	TGTGCCAGCAGCTATCGTGAACTAGCGGGACCTAATGAGCAGTTCTTC	CASSYRELAGPNEQFF
TRBV28	once	TRBJ1-5	.	TGTGCCAGCAGTCAACCTGAGGGGGGCAATCAGCCCCAGCATTTT	CASSQPEGGNQPQHF
TRBV27	.	TRBJ2-7	TRBD1	TGTGCCAGCAGTTCGACAGTGAGGGGGCTCTACGAGCAGTACTTC	CASSSTVRGLYEQYF
TRBV19	.	TRBJ2-2	TRBD2	TGTGCCAGTAGTACCCAGGGACTAGCGGGAGGTCACACCGGGGAGCTGTTTTTT	CASSTQGLAGGHTGELFF
TRBV7-3	.	TRBJ2-7	TRBD1	TGTGCCAGCAGCCGTCCAGGGGGCGAAGCTTACGAGCAGTACTTC	CASSRPGGEAYEQYF
TRBV27	once	TRBJ1-5	.	TGTGCCAGCAGTTTACAGGGTCGAGGTCAGCCCCAGCATTTT	CASSLQGRGQPQHF
TRBV7-2	.	TRBJ1-2	.	TGTGCCAGCAGCCAGGACAGATTGAACTATGGCTACACCTTC	CASSQDRLNYGYTF
TRBV28	.	TRBJ1-1	.	TGTGCCAGCAGTCGGGGGAGGTGGGCCCTCACCCAACCTGAAGCTTTCTTT	CASSRGRWALTQPEAFF
TRBV3-1/TRBV3-2	few	TRBJ1-1	.	TGTGCCAGCAGCCAAGAAGGAGGGGCTTTCTTT	CASSQEGGAFF
TRBV19	.	TRBJ2-2	.	TGTGCCAGTAGTCGGGGACTGAACACCGGGGAGCTGTTTTTT	CASSRGLNTGELFF
TRBV6-5	.	TRBJ2-1	TRBD2	TGTGCCAGCAGCACCACTAGCGGGAGTTACAATGAGCAGTTCTTC	CASSTTSGSYNEQFF
TRBV18	.	TRBJ2-2	.	TGTGCCAGCTCACCAGGCAGCGCGAACACCGGGGAGCTGTTTTTT	CASSPGSANTGELFF
TRBV3-1/TRBV3-2	.	TRBJ2-2	.	TGTGCCAGCAGCCAAGAAGGGACATACTACACCGGGGAGCTGTTTTTT	CASSQEGTYYTGELFF
TRBV5-1	.	TRBJ2-1	.	TGCGCCAGCAGCTTGGAGTCAGCGGCTTCCTACAATGAGCAGTTCTTC	CASSLESAASYNEQFF
TRBV5-1	.	TRBJ1-1	.	TGCGCCAGCACCCGAGACAGGAACACTGAAGCTTTCTTT	CASTRDRNTEAFF